The next 26 T cell receptor beta chains were all read from a single sample in a study of cytomegalovirus exposure and HLA in healthy donors (dated by TCRdb to between 2016 and 2019). Library creation used the immunoSEQ multiplex PCR assay. What TCRdb holds here is the immuneACCESS table cut down to in-frame rearrangements. Part of the clones is not present; checked against another copy, under half of the missing clones reflect an unresolved V gene, and the others are unexplained. The sample table records about 76,000 clones; around 94% of these occur just once. 0.63% of the sample rests with the top ten. The sequenced material came from PBMCs. The receptor source for this set is a woman aged 18-29 years in good health and CMV-seronegative.

The chain carries TRBV11-3 and TRBJ2-1, with D possibly matching TRBD2 (7 bases). Trimming removed 1 base at V and 7 bases at J, with 14 bases between. Germline V lookup: CDR1 SGHNT, CDR2 YENEEA. This CDR3 is built from 15 residues. The CDR3, as DNA: TGTGCCAGCAGCTTAGGTGGGGGGGCCCGGAATGAGCAGTTCTTC. It codes for CASSLGGGARNEQFF.

The chain has TRBV7-9 and TRBJ1-1; the match to TRBD1 covers 7 bases. This CDR3 has 15 amino acids. Trimming removed 5 bases from V and 1 base from J; junction bases left unmatched: 7. Germline loops: CDR1 SEHNR, CDR2 FQNEAQ (reference sequence). CDR3 nucleotides: TGTGCCAGCAGCCTAAGACAGGGACCGAACACTGAAGCTTTCTTT. This translates into CASSLRQGPNTEAFF.

The chain uses TRBV9 and TRBJ2-3, with D unresolved. Germline loops: CDR1 SGDLS, CDR2 YYNGEE. V gave up 6 bases and J gave up 7 bases, with 18 bases separating them. The CDR3 is made up of 14 amino acids. CDR3 sequence (DNA): TGTGCCAGCACCTCGAAAGAGGAATGGTATACGCAGTATTTT. As protein: CASTSKEEWYTQYF.

The chain recombines TRBV28 with TRBJ2-1, with 9 bases matching TRBD1. J was trimmed by 8 bases and V by 5 bases; bases with no gene match: 4. The CDR3 runs to 13 residues. CDR1 is MDHEN, CDR2 SYDVKM, per germline. The CDR3, as DNA: TGTGCCAGCAGTAGAACAGGGGGCTATGAGCAGTTCTTC. This codes for CASSRTGGYEQFF.

This chain links TRBV7-3 with TRBJ1-2; maybe TRBD1 (5 bases). The CDR3 spans 12 residues. Germline V lookup: CDR1 SGHTA, CDR2 FQGTGA. V lost 7 bases and J 5 bases, leaving 11 bases between the germline ends. CDR3 sequence reads: CASNGGGYGYTF. The CDR3 nucleotides read TGTGCCAGCAACGGGGGGGGATATGGCTACACCTTC.

V and J are TRBV25-1 and TRBJ2-1; 9 nucleotides align to TRBD1. V trimming: 6 bases; J trimming: 5 bases; junction bases outside the gene matches: 8. CDR1 is MGHDK and CDR2 is SYGVNS in the germline V gene. This CDR3 contains 15 residues. CDR3 residues: CASSQPGQGHNEQFF. As DNA, the CDR3 is TGTGCCAGCAGCCAACCGGGACAGGGCCACAATGAGCAGTTCTTC. Supplemented by reference TRBV25-1 and TRBJ2-1, the full variable domain reads EADIYQTPRYLVIGTGKKITLECSQTMGHDKMYWYQQDPGMELHLIHYSYGVNSTEKGDLSSESTVSRIRTEHFPLTLESARPSHTSQYLCASSQPGQGHNEQFFGPGTRLTVL.

V is TRBV9 and J is TRBJ2-1; TRBD2 matches at 8 bases. V was clipped by 1 base and J by 7 bases; unmatched bases: 10. Germline V CDR1 and CDR2: SGDLS, YYNGEE. This CDR3 is 16 amino acids long. CDR3 region: CASSVNTAGGGNEQFF. In nucleotides, the CDR3 is TGTGCCAGCAGCGTAAACACCGCGGGGGGTGGGAATGAGCAGTTCTTC.

This sequence joins TRBV5-1 and TRBJ1-4; TRBD1 matches at 9 bases. The CDR3 has 15 residues. Germline-derived CDR1 and CDR2 are SGHRS and YFSETQ. V shed 5 bases and J 7 bases; nucleotides not matched to a gene: 9. Written as DNA, the CDR3 is TGCGCCAGCAGTAGTTCTGGGACAGGGCTTGAAAAACTGTTTTTT. Protein product: CASSSSGTGLEKLFF.

The V call is TRBV9, the J call TRBJ2-3; D is unclear. V shed 0 bases and J shed 7 bases, with 9 bases lying between them. The length of the CDR3 is 13 residues. The germline V gene encodes CDR1 SGDLS and CDR2 YYNGEE. CDR3 region: CASSVESQNTQYF. The CDR3 nucleotides are TGTGCCAGCAGCGTAGAGAGTCAAAATACGCAGTATTTT. Filled out from reference TRBV9 and TRBJ2-3, the complete variable domain reads DSGVTQTPKHLITATGQRVTLRCSPRSGDLSVYWYQQSLDQGLQFLIQYYNGEERAKGNILERFSAQQFPDLHSELNLSSLELGDSALYFCASSVESQNTQYFGPGTRLTVL.

CDR3 DNA sequence: TGTGCCAGCAGCTTAGTAGGACAGCGGAACACTGAAGCTTTCTTT. This sequence encodes CASSLVGQRNTEAFF. The chain carries TRBV11-2 and TRBJ1-1; D may be TRBD1 (6 bases). Per the germline V gene, CDR1 is SGHAT and CDR2 is FQNNGV. V lost 1 base and J lost 1, with 10 bases in between. The length of the CDR3 is 15 residues.

The chain recombines TRBV28 with TRBJ1-5; no clear D gene. The V gene's germline CDR1 is MDHEN and CDR2 SYDVKM. The CDR3 extends over 13 amino acids. V lost 5 bases, J lost 7 bases, and 12 bases lay in between. CDR3 in amino acids: CASSRNREQPQHF. CDR3 nucleotides: TGTGCCAGCAGTAGAAACCGGGAACAGCCCCAGCATTTT.

The V gene is TRBV7-2, the J gene TRBJ1-3; no clear D gene. Germline V gene data show CDR1 as SGHTA and CDR2 as FQGNSA. The CDR3 has 14 residues. The V end was cut by 5 bases, the J end by 4 bases, with 12 bases between. The CDR3 DNA is TGTGCCAGCAGCCCCCTGGGAGGAGGAAACACCATATATTTT. Translating it yields CASSPLGGGNTIYF.

The V call is TRBV5-1, the J call TRBJ1-4, with 7 bases aligning to TRBD1. CDR3 size: 16 residues. Germline trimming cut 1 base from V and 0 bases from J; bases unmatched to any gene: 3. Germline CDR1 is SGHRS and CDR2 is YFSETQ. In nucleotides, the CDR3 is TGCGCCAGCAGCTTGATGGGACAGCCAACTAATGAAAAACTGTTTTTT. Translation: CASSLMGQPTNEKLFF.

The chain links TRBV7-6 to TRBJ1-6; TRBD1 aligns across 8 bases. Germline assignment: CDR1 SGHVS and CDR2 FNYEAQ. This CDR3 spans 16 amino acids. V trimming: 5 bases; J trimming: 0 bases; junction bases outside the gene matches: 3. The CDR3 spells CASSRQGSSYNSPLHF. CDR3 nucleotides: TGTGCCAGCAGCCGACAGGGGAGCTCCTATAATTCACCCCTCCACTTT.

The rearrangement links TRBV4-3 to TRBJ2-3; 8 positions agree with TRBD2. Trimming took 5 bases from V and 4 from J; bases not matched to a gene: 11. The CDR3 runs to 16 residues. Germline V gene lookup returns CDR1 LGHNA and CDR2 YSLEER. For the CDR3, the DNA is TGCGCCAGCAGCAGGCGCGGGGGGTGGGTTTCAGATACGCAGTATTTT. Its protein product is CASSRRGGWVSDTQYF.

The chain recombines TRBV5-1 with TRBJ1-5; TRBD1 is a possible D gene (5 bases). V was trimmed by 6 bases and J by 2 bases, leaving 12 bases between them. The CDR3 has 14 amino acids. Per germline, CDR1 SGHRS and CDR2 YFSETQ. The DNA for the CDR3 is TGCGCCAGCAAATTGACAGCCGGCAATCAGCCCCAGCATTTT. Its protein product is CASKLTAGNQPQHF. Full variable domain (remainder filled in from reference TRBV5-1 and TRBJ1-5): KAGVTQTPRYLIKTRGQQVTLSCSPISGHRSVSWYQQTPGQGLQFLFEYFSETQRNKGNFPGRFSGRQFSNSRSEMNVSTLELGDSALYLCASKLTAGNQPQHFGDGTRLSIL.

The V call is TRBV15, the J call TRBJ2-1; 7 bases are shared with TRBD1. Unmatched junction bases numbered 18, after V lost 6 bases and J lost 7 bases. The germline V gene has CDR1 LNHNV and CDR2 YYDKDF (reference sequence). CDR3 length: 17 amino acids. CDR3 residues: CATRGLQGSLHGNEQFF. The DNA of the CDR3 is TGTGCCACCAGGGGATTACAGGGGAGCCTACATGGGAATGAGCAGTTCTTC.

The chain carries TRBV9 and TRBJ2-1, with 11 bases aligning to TRBD1. The germline V gene encodes CDR1 SGDLS and CDR2 YYNGEE. This CDR3 is built from 22 residues. J gave up 6 bases and V 0 bases, and 23 bases lay outside the gene matches. The CDR3 region has the DNA TGTGCCAGCAGCGTAGCTTGGAGACCGGGACAGGGGGTTGTCCAGCACACCAATGAGCAGTTCTTC. Protein product: CASSVAWRPGQGVVQHTNEQFF. Full variable domain (rest looked up from reference TRBV9 and TRBJ2-1): DSGVTQTPKHLITATGQRVTLRCSPRSGDLSVYWYQQSLDQGLQFLIQYYNGEERAKGNILERFSAQQFPDLHSELNLSSLELGDSALYFCASSVAWRPGQGVVQHTNEQFFGPGTRLTVL.

Comment on this clone: One end of the junction fails to match germline, which may point to a read error. The rearrangement joins TRBV9 to TRBJ1-2; D might be TRBD1 (5 bases). The CDR3 sequence is 10 residues long. Germline V gene sequence: CDR1 SGDLS, CDR2 YYNGEE. CDR3 protein: CASREGPQHF. Written as DNA, the CDR3 is TGTGCCAGCAGGGAGGGGCCGCAACACTTC. The full variable domain, with the rest looked up from reference TRBV9 and TRBJ1-2, is DSGVTQTPKHLITATGQRVTLRCSPRSGDLSVYWYQQSLDQGLQFLIQYYNGEERAKGNILERFSAQQFPDLHSELNLSSLELGDSALYFCASREGPQHFGSGTRLTVV.

The chain is built from TRBV2 and TRBJ2-3; TRBD2 matches 11 bases. The junction had 15 bases not matched to a gene; V was cut back by 8 bases and J by 5 bases. Germline CDR1 reads SNHLY; CDR2 reads FYNNEI. The CDR3 is 17 residues long. CDR3 region: CASYPGSSGGAGDTQYF. The CDR3 DNA is TGTGCCAGCTACCCCGGGAGTAGCGGGGGGGCCGGAGATACGCAGTATTTT. Full variable domain (outside the CDR3, taken from reference TRBV2 and TRBJ2-3): EPEVTQTPSHQVTQMGQEVILRCVPISNHLYFYWYRQILGQKVEFLVSFYNNEISEKSEIFDDQFSVERPDGSNFTLKIRSTKLEDSAMYFCASYPGSSGGAGDTQYFGPGTRLTVL.

The CDR3 DNA reads TGTGCCAGCAGCCCCCGGACAGGGGATCAGCCCCAGCATTTT. This gives the protein CASSPRTGDQPQHF. V is TRBV11-2 and J is TRBJ1-5; 9 bases match TRBD1. The length of the CDR3 is 14 residues. Losses at the gene ends were 5 bases for V and 5 bases for J; bases not matched to a gene: 4. CDR1 and CDR2 from the germline V gene are SGHAT and FQNNGV.

The chain couples TRBV21-1 to TRBJ2-5; TRBD2, the D gene given by the table, was not confirmed from the DNA. TRBV21-1 is a listed pseudogene. This CDR3 contains 18 residues. CDR3 residues: CASSKASGGAQYQETQYF. CDR3 nucleotides: TGTGCCAGCAGCAAAGCTTCGGGGGGGGCCCAGTACCAAGAGACCCAGTACTTC.

The chain links TRBV18 to TRBJ2-6; TRBD1 is a possible D gene (5 bases). Trimming pared 1 base from V and 0 bases from J, leaving 13 bases between. Germline V gives CDR1 KGHSH, CDR2 LQKENI. The CDR3 is made up of 18 amino acids. The CDR3 reads CASSPRRTGASGANVLTF. For the CDR3, the DNA is TGTGCCAGCTCACCACGTCGTACAGGTGCCTCTGGGGCCAACGTCCTGACTTTC.

The chain is built from TRBV2 and TRBJ2-7; TRBD1 might be the D (6 bases). The CDR3 contains 12 residues. Trimming pared 7 bases from V and 6 bases from J, leaving 13 bases between. Germline assignment: CDR1 SNHLY and CDR2 FYNNEI. This CDR3 is CASTRGQFEQYF. The DNA of the CDR3 is TGTGCCAGCACAAGAGGACAGTTCGAGCAGTACTTC.

A single count supports this clone. The rearrangement links TRBV30 to TRBJ1-6; D is perhaps TRBD1 (5 bases). Trimming removed 0 bases from V and 3 bases from J, with 12 bases in between. The CDR3 runs to 16 residues. The V gene's germline CDR1 is GTSNPN and CDR2 SVGIG (reference sequence). CDR3 region: CAWSVPQGFYNSPLHF. CDR3 sequence (DNA): TGTGCCTGGAGTGTACCCCAGGGCTTCTATAATTCACCCCTCCACTTT.

The chain joins TRBV7-2 to TRBJ2-2, with 7 positions matching TRBD1. Germline CDR1 is SGHTA and CDR2 is FQGNSA. V gave up 4 bases and J gave up 1 base; unmatched junction bases: 9. The CDR3 loop spans 17 amino acids. The CDR3 region has the DNA TGTGCCAGCAGCTCAATACGAAGGACAGGGAACACCGGGGAGCTGTTTTTT. Its protein is CASSSIRRTGNTGELFF.